The clone carrying this T cell receptor beta chain was found many times. Its antigen is currently unknown. The data derive from a study of T cells in Graves' hyperthyroidism and ophthalmopathy. It was RNA transcripts that yielded the amplified TCR beta CDR3 regions. The primer set for the first-round RT-PCR of the TCR CDR3 was HTBI. TCRdb reprocessed the multiplex PCR reads with MiXCR, giving one entry per CDR3 protein. Of about 500,000 distinct CDR3 sequences detected, 15% to 20% appear once; the ten largest clones hold approximately 30%. Findings of the study overall: The model anticipated ophthalmopathy a median about 7 months pre-onset.

The clonotype comes from a woman in her twenties or thirties with Graves' ophthalmopathy. The source material was blood.

For the CDR3, the DNA is TGTGCCATCAGCCCCGGGGGGCCCACAGATACGCAGTATTTT. It yields the protein CAISPGGPTDTQYF. This chain links TRBV10-3 with TRBJ2-3; D perhaps matches TRBD2 (7 bases). In germline, CDR1 is ENHRY, CDR2 SYGVKD. Trimming took 6 bases from V and 2 from J, leaving 12 bases between them. The CDR3 covers 14 residues.